Included here is one TCR beta chain sequence, with context. The sample has other DNA sequences that encode this CDR3 too. The source of the sample is a study of OX40 agonist ivuxolimab in advanced cancers. The V end was cut by 0 bases, the J end by 2 bases, with 13 bases between. This CDR3 comprises 16 residues. Germline assignment: CDR1 SGDLS and CDR2 YYNGEE. The repertoire was sequenced with immunoSEQ multiplex PCR; TCRdb's copy has only in-frame clones and lacks some. The sample lists about 15,000 clones; roughly 75% were seen once. The V call is TRBV9, the J call TRBJ2-3; D may be TRBD1 or TRBD2 (5 bases each). The receptor was derived from an adult with an advanced solid tumor such as melanoma, head and neck, liver or kidney cancer. The sequencing here drew on CD4+ or CD8+ T cells sorted from blood, taken in a trial of the OX40 agonist ivuxolimab. The CDR3 sequence is CASSVDGASPTDTQYF. The CDR3 region has the DNA TGTGCCAGCAGCGTAGACGGGGCCTCCCCCACAGATACGCAGTATTTT.